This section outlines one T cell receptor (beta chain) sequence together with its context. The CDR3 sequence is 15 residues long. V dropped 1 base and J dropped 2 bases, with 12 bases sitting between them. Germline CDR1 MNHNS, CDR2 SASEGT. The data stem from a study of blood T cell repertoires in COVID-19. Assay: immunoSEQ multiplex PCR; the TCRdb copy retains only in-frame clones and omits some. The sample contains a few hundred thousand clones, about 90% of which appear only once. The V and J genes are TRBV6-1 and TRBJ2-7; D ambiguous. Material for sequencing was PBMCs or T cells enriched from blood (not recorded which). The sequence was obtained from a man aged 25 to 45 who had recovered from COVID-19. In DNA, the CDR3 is TGTGCCAGCAGTGAAGTAACACACAGTCCCTACGAGCAGTACTTC. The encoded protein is CASSEVTHSPYEQYF.